These 15 T cell receptor beta chains share one sample of origin, sequenced in a study of blood T cells in healthy people across ages. The second PCR ran roughly 6 to 11 cycles with a sample-barcoded 5' primer and J-beta primers. TCRdb redid the calling of the 5' RACE reads with MiXCR, one entry per CDR3 protein. Of 1.5 million to 1.8 million distinct CDR3 sequences in the sample, about 42% were seen once. The sequencing sample was made of blood. These receptors were collected from a woman aged 18-29 years in good health.

V gene TRBV13 combines with J gene TRBJ2-1, with D possibly being TRBD1 or TRBD2 (5 bases each). V dropped 1 base and J dropped 10 bases, with 17 bases sitting between them. Germline values: CDR1 PRHDT, CDR2 FYEKMQ (reference sequence). The CDR3 consists of 15 residues. CDR3 DNA sequence: TGTGCCAGCAGCTTAGAGGCGGGTATCCGGGGCGAGCAGTTCTTC. Translation gives CASSLEAGIRGEQFF.

This clonotype was picked up many times. The J gene is TRBJ2-7, the V gene TRBV5-1; no definite D call. Deletions cut 0 bases from V and 0 bases from J, with 7 bases between. The germline gives CDR1 SGHRS, CDR2 YFSETQ. CDR3 length: 14 residues. The DNA of the CDR3 is TGCGCCAGCAGCTTGGCTCCTCACTCCTACGAGCAGTACTTC. Translated: CASSLAPHSYEQYF.

This clonotype was found once. The rearrangement joins TRBV20-1 to TRBJ2-1, with 11 bases identical to TRBD1. The end of the DNA aligns better with TRBJ2-7, so the J call may be wrong. The CDR3 has 18 residues. Per germline, CDR1 DFQATT and CDR2 SNEGSKA (reference sequence). DNA for the CDR3: TGCAGTGCTAGAGATCGGAGCTCCGGACAGGGGGCGACGGGAGAGCAGTACTTC. It codes for CSARDRSSGQGATGEQYF.

With regard to this clonotype: Sequence at one end of the junction differs from germline and may be a read error. The chain links TRBV3-1 to TRBJ1-1; no firm D call. This CDR3 is built from 14 residues. Germline CDR1 LGHDT, CDR2 YNNKEL (reference sequence). The DNA of the CDR3 is TGTGACAGCAGCCGATACCACCTTGACACTGAAGCTTTCTTT. This sequence encodes CDSSRYHLDTEAFF.

The chain recombines TRBV20-1 with TRBJ2-7, with 7 bases matching TRBD1. Trimming at V came to 5 bases and at J to 4 bases, leaving 11 bases not matched to a gene. Germline loops: CDR1 DFQATT, CDR2 SNEGSKA (reference sequence). This CDR3 region has 14 residues. The CDR3 DNA follows: TGCAGTGCTTGGACAGGTACCGATAGGTACGAGCAGTACTTC. This encodes CSAWTGTDRYEQYF.

The chain employs TRBV7-6 and TRBJ2-3; no definite D call. Germline lookup yields CDR1 SGHVS and CDR2 FNYEAQ. Trimming pared 1 base from V and 1 base from J, leaving 9 bases between. The CDR3 spans 15 residues. The CDR3 DNA is TGTGCCAGCAGCTTAGAAAATACCCGCACAGATACGCAGTATTTT. Translated, it gives CASSLENTRTDTQYF.

The chain recombines TRBV7-2 with TRBJ2-5; D not resolved. Trimming cost V 5 bases and J 11 bases, with 15 bases left between them. CDR3 length: 12 residues. Germline V gene lookup returns CDR1 SGHTA and CDR2 FQGNSA. The CDR3 loop is CASSSIGLEQYF. The CDR3 DNA follows: TGTGCCAGCAGCAGCATTGGGTTGGAGCAGTACTTC.

The chain has TRBV27 and TRBJ1-2; the D is unclear. The CDR3 consists of 13 residues. Between the trimmed V and J ends, which lost 7 bases and 7 bases, there was a span of 16 bases. Germline CDR1 and CDR2: MNHEY and SMNVEV (reference sequence). The CDR3 loop reads CASIPARPVGYTF. For the CDR3, the DNA is TGTGCCAGCATCCCAGCACGGCCGGTTGGCTACACCTTC.

As for this clonotype: The junction departs from germline at one end; a sequencing error may be responsible. The chain couples TRBV5-6 to TRBJ2-3; 7 bases match TRBD1. Germline V CDR1 and CDR2: SGHDT, YYEEEE. The CDR3 is made up of 14 amino acids. This CDR3 reads CASSHWDSRDTQYF. CDR3 coding DNA: TGTGCCAGCAGCCACTGGGACAGCAGAGATACGCAGTATTTT.

V usage is TRBV15 and J usage is TRBJ1-5; D unresolved. V lost 3 bases and J 0 bases, leaving 12 bases between the germline ends. CDR1 is LNHNV, CDR2 YYDKDF, per germline (reference sequence). The CDR3 sequence is 16 residues long. For the CDR3, the DNA is TGTGCCACCAGCAGGTCGAAGGGATATAGCAATCAGCCCCAGCATTTT. This gives the protein CATSRSKGYSNQPQHF.

The rearrangement links TRBV25-1 to TRBJ2-7, with D perhaps matching TRBD1 or TRBD2 (6 bases each). CDR1 is MGHDK and CDR2 is SYGVNS in the germline V gene. Trimming stripped 1 base from V and 7 bases from J, with 20 bases between. The CDR3 totals 16 residues. The CDR3 spells CASSEFGGRSLNEQYF. The CDR3 DNA follows: TGTGCCAGCAGTGAATTTGGGGGGCGCAGCCTCAATGAGCAGTACTTC.

The chain couples TRBV6-6 to TRBJ2-5, with a tentative D call TRBD2 (6 bases). Between the trimmed V and J ends, which lost 10 bases and 2 bases, there was a span of 14 bases. The CDR3 extends over 13 amino acids. CDR1 and CDR2 from the germline V gene are MNHNY and SVGAGI (reference sequence). CDR3 coding DNA: TGTGCCATACAGGCGGGGCCTCAAGAGACCCAGTACTTC. This codes for CAIQAGPQETQYF.

V gene TRBV4-3 combines with J gene TRBJ1-2; TRBD1 might be the D (5 bases). Germline CDR1 is LGHNA and CDR2 is YSLEER. CDR3 length equals 15 residues. Trimming removed 0 bases at V and 8 bases at J, with 16 bases between. The CDR3 loop is CASSQDPADRRGYTF. Here the CDR3 DNA reads TGCGCCAGCAGCCAAGATCCCGCTGACAGACGGGGCTACACCTTC.

The chain is built from TRBV12-3 or TRBV12-4 and TRBJ1-2; tentative D call: TRBD1 (5 bases). The V end was cut by 5 bases, the J end by 4 bases, with 17 bases between. The CDR3 length is 15 residues. CDR3 loop: CASSVRGRETYGYTF. The CDR3 DNA is TGTGCCAGCAGTGTAAGGGGCAGGGAAACCTATGGCTACACCTTC.

This clonotype was seen a few times. V and J are TRBV6-6 and TRBJ2-5; D not certain. This CDR3 is 13 amino acids long. Trimming left V 6 bases short and J 5 bases short, with 13 bases between. CDR1 is MNHNY, CDR2 SVGAGI, per germline (reference sequence). The CDR3 loop is CASRLSHRETQYF. The CDR3 coding sequence is TGTGCCAGCAGGTTGTCGCATAGGGAGACCCAGTACTTC.